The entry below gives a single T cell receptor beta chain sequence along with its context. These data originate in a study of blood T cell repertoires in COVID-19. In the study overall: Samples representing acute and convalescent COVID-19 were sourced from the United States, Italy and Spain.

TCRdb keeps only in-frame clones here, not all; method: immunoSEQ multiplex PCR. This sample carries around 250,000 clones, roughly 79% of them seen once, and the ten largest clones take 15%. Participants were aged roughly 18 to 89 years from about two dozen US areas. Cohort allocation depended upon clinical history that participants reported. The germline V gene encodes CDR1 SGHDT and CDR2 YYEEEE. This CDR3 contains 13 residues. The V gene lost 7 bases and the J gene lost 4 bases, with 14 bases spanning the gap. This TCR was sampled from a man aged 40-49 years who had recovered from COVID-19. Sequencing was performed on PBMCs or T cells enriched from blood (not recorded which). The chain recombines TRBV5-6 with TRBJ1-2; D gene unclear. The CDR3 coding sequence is TGTGCCAGCGCGAGTCCGGGTGGCTATGGCTACACCTTC. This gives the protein CASASPGGYGYTF. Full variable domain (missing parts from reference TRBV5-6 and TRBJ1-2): DAGVTQSPTHLIKTRGQQVTLRCSPKSGHDTVSWYQQALGQGPQFIFQYYEEEERQRGNFPDRFSGHQFPNYSSELNVNALLLGDSALYLCASASPGGYGYTFGSGTRLTVV.